The 5 T cell receptor beta chains below were found in one sample sequenced in a study of T cell responses to AZD1222 COVID-19 vaccine. TCRdb's table, derived via immunoSEQ multiplex PCR, lists solely in-frame clones and lacks some. The top ten clones hold 3.5% to 5% of a sample with over 85,000 clones, over 75% of them seen once. The sequencing used peripheral blood, collected on day 0 of AZD1222 vaccination. The receptors derive from an adult in good health.

This clone turned up a few times. This chain joins TRBV9 and TRBJ1-6; no clear D. Germline V gene data show CDR1 as SGDLS and CDR2 as YYNGEE. Trimming cost V 0 bases and J 10 bases, with 14 bases left between them. The CDR3 has 15 amino acids. CDR3 sequence (DNA): TGTGCCAGCAGCGTAGACGTGACCGGGAACTCACCCCTCCACTTT. This codes for CASSVDVTGNSPLHF.

The chain recombines TRBV5-1 with TRBJ1-1; possible D gene TRBD1, 5 bases. Germline assignment: CDR1 SGHRS and CDR2 YFSETQ. The CDR3 is 14 residues long. V dropped 2 bases and J dropped 1 base, with 9 bases sitting between them. CDR3 residues: CASSLWGWNTEAFF. Here the CDR3 DNA reads TGCGCCAGCAGCTTATGGGGGTGGAACACTGAAGCTTTCTTT.

The V gene is TRBV28, the J gene TRBJ1-5, with 9 bases matching TRBD1. CDR3 length: 16 residues. Per the germline V gene, CDR1 is MDHEN and CDR2 is SYDVKM. With V trimmed by 4 bases and J by 4 bases, 8 bases remained unmatched. CDR3 region: CASSSPRQGGNQPQHF. CDR3 DNA: TGTGCCAGCAGTTCGCCCCGACAGGGGGGGAATCAGCCCCAGCATTTT.

The chain couples TRBV19 to TRBJ2-1; D is unclear. Germline CDR1 LNHDA, CDR2 SQIVND (reference sequence). The CDR3 has 14 amino acids. Trimming removed 5 bases at V and 0 bases at J, with 8 bases between. The CDR3 region has the DNA TGTGCCAGTAGTCCCGGGCGCTCCTACAATGAGCAGTTCTTC. Translation: CASSPGRSYNEQFF.

The rearrangement joins TRBV2 to TRBJ2-2; 9 bases fit TRBD2. V lost 7 bases and J lost 0; bases outside the gene matches: 3. Germline V gives CDR1 SNHLY, CDR2 FYNNEI. This CDR3 spans 15 amino acids. The chain's CDR3 is CASKIAGANTGELFF. The CDR3 nucleotides read TGTGCCAGCAAAATAGCGGGAGCGAACACCGGGGAGCTGTTTTTT.